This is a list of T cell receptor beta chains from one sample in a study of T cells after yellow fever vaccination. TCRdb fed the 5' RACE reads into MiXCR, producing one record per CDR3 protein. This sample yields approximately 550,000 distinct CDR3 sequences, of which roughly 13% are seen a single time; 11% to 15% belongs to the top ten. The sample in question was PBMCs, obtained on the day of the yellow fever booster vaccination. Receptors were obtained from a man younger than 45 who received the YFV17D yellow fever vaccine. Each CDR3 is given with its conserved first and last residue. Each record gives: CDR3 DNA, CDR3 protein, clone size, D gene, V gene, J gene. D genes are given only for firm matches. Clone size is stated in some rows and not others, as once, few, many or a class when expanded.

cdr3_nt: TGTGCCATCGGGGGCCGGCAGGGGCAAGAGACCCAGTACTTC
cdr3_aa: CAIGGRQGQETQYF
clone_size: few
d_call: NA
v_call: TRBV10-3
j_call: TRBJ2-5

cdr3_nt: TGCGCCAGCAGCTCCGGGACAGGGGGAGATACGCAGTATTTT
cdr3_aa: CASSSGTGGDTQYF
clone_size: few
d_call: TRBD1
v_call: TRBV5-1
j_call: TRBJ2-3

cdr3_nt: TGTGCCAGCAGCTTGGGGCTGGTTGTCGAGCAGTACTTC
cdr3_aa: CASSLGLVVEQYF
clone_size: NA
d_call: NA
v_call: TRBV5-6
j_call: TRBJ2-7

cdr3_nt: TGTGCCAGCAGCGTCCCAACAGGGGATACTGAAGCTTTCTTT
cdr3_aa: CASSVPTGDTEAFF
clone_size: NA
d_call: TRBD1
v_call: TRBV9
j_call: TRBJ1-1

cdr3_nt: TGTGCCAGCAGCTTGGTGGGGACAGGACAGAATTCACCCCTCCACTTT
cdr3_aa: CASSLVGTGQNSPLHF
clone_size: few
d_call: TRBD1
v_call: TRBV12-3/TRBV12-4
j_call: TRBJ1-6

cdr3_nt: TGTGCCAGCTCGGCGCGGGGGGCCGTCTATGGCTACACCTTC
cdr3_aa: CASSARGAVYGYTF
clone_size: few
d_call: NA
v_call: TRBV18
j_call: TRBJ1-2

cdr3_nt: TGTGCCAGCAGCTCCGGGACAGGGGGGCCTTCTGCTTCGGGCTACACCTTC
cdr3_aa: CASSSGTGGPSASGYTF
clone_size: NA
d_call: TRBD1
v_call: TRBV28
j_call: TRBJ1-2

cdr3_nt: TGTGCCAGCTCACCCGGGAGCGGGGAGACCCAGTACTTC
cdr3_aa: CASSPGSGETQYF
clone_size: few
d_call: NA
v_call: TRBV18
j_call: TRBJ2-5

cdr3_nt: TGTGCCAGCAGCTCAGGGAAAGGGGCCCAGCATTTT
cdr3_aa: CASSSGKGAQHF
clone_size: NA
d_call: NA
v_call: TRBV12-3/TRBV12-4
j_call: TRBJ1-5

cdr3_nt: TGTGCCAGCAGCTACGCCTTCGGGGGGGGCAACTACAATGAGCAGTTCTTC
cdr3_aa: CASSYAFGGGNYNEQFF
clone_size: NA
d_call: TRBD2
v_call: TRBV7-2
j_call: TRBJ2-1

cdr3_nt: TGCAGCGTTGAGACTAATGAAAAACTGTTTTTT
cdr3_aa: CSVETNEKLFF
clone_size: NA
d_call: NA
v_call: TRBV29-1
j_call: TRBJ1-4

cdr3_nt: TGTGCCAGCAGTTTGGGTCAGGCCTCCTCGGGCCAGTACTTC
cdr3_aa: CASSLGQASSGQYF
clone_size: few
d_call: NA
v_call: TRBV12-3/TRBV12-4
j_call: TRBJ2-7

cdr3_nt: TGTGCCAGCAGCTTCCGGGTCAACACTGAAGCTTTCTTT
cdr3_aa: CASSFRVNTEAFF
clone_size: few
d_call: NA
v_call: TRBV5-5
j_call: TRBJ1-1

cdr3_nt: TGTGCCAGCAGTTTGGTCCAGGGGGCGAACTATGGCTACACCTTC
cdr3_aa: CASSLVQGANYGYTF
clone_size: NA
d_call: TRBD1
v_call: TRBV12-3/TRBV12-4
j_call: TRBJ1-2

cdr3_nt: TGTGCCAGCAGCCGTAGGGACAGGGACTCCTACGAGCAGTACTTC
cdr3_aa: CASSRRDRDSYEQYF
clone_size: NA
d_call: TRBD1
v_call: TRBV9
j_call: TRBJ2-7

cdr3_nt: TGTGCCAGCATTCGGGGACCCGGGCCAAAAAACATTCAGTACTTC
cdr3_aa: CASIRGPGPKNIQYF
clone_size: few
d_call: NA
v_call: TRBV6-1
j_call: TRBJ2-4

cdr3_nt: TGTGCCAGCAGTTTGGGGCGGGGCTCCTACAATGAGCAGTTCTTC
cdr3_aa: CASSLGRGSYNEQFF
clone_size: many
d_call: NA
v_call: TRBV7-2
j_call: TRBJ2-1

cdr3_nt: TGTGCCAGCAGCCAAGAACCAGCGGGAGTTTCAGCCGGCACAGATACGCAGTATTTT
cdr3_aa: CASSQEPAGVSAGTDTQYF
clone_size: many
d_call: TRBD2
v_call: TRBV4-2
j_call: TRBJ2-3

cdr3_nt: TGCGCCAGCAGCAAACCAACCCCGGGACAGGTCCCCTACGAGCAGTACTTC
cdr3_aa: CASSKPTPGQVPYEQYF
clone_size: NA
d_call: TRBD1
v_call: TRBV5-1
j_call: TRBJ2-7

cdr3_nt: TGTGCCAGCGGAGCTAACACAAAGGAGACCCAGTACTTC
cdr3_aa: CASGANTKETQYF
clone_size: NA
d_call: NA
v_call: TRBV12-3/TRBV12-4
j_call: TRBJ2-5

cdr3_nt: TGTGCCAGCAGCCAACGAGTCCTAGTGTCAGATACGCAGTATTTT
cdr3_aa: CASSQRVLVSDTQYF
clone_size: NA
d_call: NA
v_call: TRBV3-1
j_call: TRBJ2-3

cdr3_nt: TGTGCCAGCAGTTTAACCGGGACTAGCGATGAGGAGCAGTACTTC
cdr3_aa: CASSLTGTSDEEQYF
clone_size: NA
d_call: TRBD2
v_call: TRBV28
j_call: TRBJ2-7

cdr3_nt: TGTGCCAGCAGCTTCGGGGGGAGGGATGAGCAGTTCTTC
cdr3_aa: CASSFGGRDEQFF
clone_size: NA
d_call: TRBD2
v_call: TRBV7-7
j_call: TRBJ2-1

cdr3_nt: TGTGCCAGTAGTGCAACAGGGGATTTCGGGGAGACCCAGTACTTC
cdr3_aa: CASSATGDFGETQYF
clone_size: NA
d_call: TRBD1
v_call: TRBV19
j_call: TRBJ2-5

cdr3_nt: TGTGCCAGCAGCTTGATTTCGACCTACGAGCAGTACTTC
cdr3_aa: CASSLISTYEQYF
clone_size: few
d_call: NA
v_call: TRBV5-6
j_call: TRBJ2-7

cdr3_nt: TGCGCCAGCAGTGACCGCAGGGAACCTCGGAAGACCCAGTACTTC
cdr3_aa: CASSDRREPRKTQYF
clone_size: NA
d_call: NA
v_call: TRBV10-1
j_call: TRBJ2-5

cdr3_nt: TGTGCCAGCAGCTTAGGGGGGGTTACTAGGAGGGCTTTCTTT
cdr3_aa: CASSLGGVTRRAFF
clone_size: few
d_call: NA
v_call: TRBV11-2
j_call: TRBJ1-1

cdr3_nt: TGTGCCAGCAGCTTAGCTGTAGCGGGAGCGACGCAGTATTTT
cdr3_aa: CASSLAVAGATQYF
clone_size: NA
d_call: TRBD2
v_call: TRBV7-8
j_call: TRBJ2-3

cdr3_nt: TGTGCCAGCAGCTCTCAGACTAGCGGGAACGAGCAGTACTTC
cdr3_aa: CASSSQTSGNEQYF
clone_size: few
d_call: TRBD2
v_call: TRBV5-4
j_call: TRBJ2-7

cdr3_nt: TGTGCCAGCATCCCTTTTGGGGCCACAGATACGCAGTATTTT
cdr3_aa: CASIPFGATDTQYF
clone_size: many
d_call: NA
v_call: TRBV2
j_call: TRBJ2-3

cdr3_nt: TGTGCCAGCAGTTCTCCGGGAGGGCCCTCAGATACGCAGTATTTT
cdr3_aa: CASSSPGGPSDTQYF
clone_size: few
d_call: TRBD2
v_call: TRBV28
j_call: TRBJ2-3

cdr3_nt: TGTGCCAGCAGCCCCTCGTCTATTGGCGGCGATCCTGGCTACACCTTC
cdr3_aa: CASSPSSIGGDPGYTF
clone_size: NA
d_call: NA
v_call: TRBV7-9
j_call: TRBJ1-2

cdr3_nt: TGTGCCAGCAGCCAACGTACCGGGACCAATGACATTCAGTACTTC
cdr3_aa: CASSQRTGTNDIQYF
clone_size: once
d_call: NA
v_call: TRBV3-1
j_call: TRBJ2-4

cdr3_nt: TGCGCCAGCAGCCAAGGCTTCACGACTAGCGGGAGGTACGAGCAGTACTTC
cdr3_aa: CASSQGFTTSGRYEQYF
clone_size: few
d_call: TRBD2
v_call: TRBV4-3
j_call: TRBJ2-7

cdr3_nt: TGCGCCAGCAGTACTTCTGCCAGGGGGCGCTGGAATGAGCAGTTCTTC
cdr3_aa: CASSTSARGRWNEQFF
clone_size: few
d_call: TRBD1
v_call: TRBV5-1
j_call: TRBJ2-1

cdr3_nt: TGTGCCAGCAGCGTAGGGGACGGAGCCCAAAACGAGCAGTACTTC
cdr3_aa: CASSVGDGAQNEQYF
clone_size: few
d_call: NA
v_call: TRBV9
j_call: TRBJ2-7

cdr3_nt: TGTGCCATCAGTCCCGGAATGGAAATCCGCCGTCAAGAGACCCAGTACTTC
cdr3_aa: CAISPGMEIRRQETQYF
clone_size: NA
d_call: NA
v_call: TRBV10-3
j_call: TRBJ2-5

cdr3_nt: TGTGCCAGTAGGGGACAAACCTACGAGCAGTACTTC
cdr3_aa: CASRGQTYEQYF
clone_size: few
d_call: NA
v_call: TRBV19
j_call: TRBJ2-7

cdr3_nt: TGTGCCAGCAGGGGGGACAGGGCGAACACTGAAGCTTTCTTT
cdr3_aa: CASRGDRANTEAFF
clone_size: NA
d_call: TRBD1
v_call: TRBV12-3/TRBV12-4
j_call: TRBJ1-1

cdr3_nt: TGCAGTGCTCGGGGGGGCCATGAGCAGTTCTTC
cdr3_aa: CSARGGHEQFF
clone_size: NA
d_call: TRBD2
v_call: TRBV20-1
j_call: TRBJ2-1

cdr3_nt: TGCGCCAGCAGCCAAGGCCCGGGACAGGGGGCCTACGAGCAGTACTTC
cdr3_aa: CASSQGPGQGAYEQYF
clone_size: few
d_call: TRBD1
v_call: TRBV4-3
j_call: TRBJ2-7

cdr3_nt: TGCGCCAGCAGCTTCGCTAGCGGGAGGATCACAGATACGCAGTATTTT
cdr3_aa: CASSFASGRITDTQYF
clone_size: NA
d_call: TRBD2
v_call: TRBV5-1
j_call: TRBJ2-3

cdr3_nt: TGTGCCAGCAGCCAAGATCGCTCCGGGGAAGCTTTCTTT
cdr3_aa: CASSQDRSGEAFF
clone_size: NA
d_call: NA
v_call: TRBV3-1
j_call: TRBJ1-1

cdr3_nt: TGTGCCAGCAGCGCTCCGGGACAAGGGGGAGCCGGGGAGCTGTTTTTT
cdr3_aa: CASSAPGQGGAGELFF
clone_size: few
d_call: NA
v_call: TRBV9
j_call: TRBJ2-2

cdr3_nt: TGTGCCAGCAGTTACGGACAGAACACTGAAGCTTTCTTT
cdr3_aa: CASSYGQNTEAFF
clone_size: many
d_call: NA
v_call: TRBV6-6
j_call: TRBJ1-1